This record concerns one TCR beta chain sequence. Antigen: not known. The CDR3 length is 15 residues. Trimming took off 3 bases at V and 6 bases at J, with 16 bases between the two ends. The germline gives CDR1 LNHDA, CDR2 SQIVND (reference sequence). This specimen belongs to a study of cytomegalovirus exposure and HLA in healthy donors. Study-level points and caveats: 87-base-pair reads could not separate some V segments, including TRBV6-2 and TRBV6-3.

The PCR used 60 Vbeta and 13 Jbeta primers. TCRdb's copy holds only in-frame clones and misses some; the assay was immunoSEQ multiplex PCR. The table lists some 160,000 clones, more than 80% of them singletons. This TCR derives from a woman in her thirties or forties in good health and CMV-seropositive. Sequenced: PBMCs. The gene calls are TRBV19 and TRBJ2-3; D possibly corresponds to TRBD1 (7 bases). The chain's CDR3 is CASSMRGPGGDTQYF. The CDR3 bases are TGTGCCAGTAGTATGAGAGGGCCAGGGGGGGATACGCAGTATTTT. The whole variable domain, filled in from reference TRBV19 and TRBJ2-3, reads DGGITQSPKYLFRKEGQNVTLSCEQNLNHDAMYWYRQDPGQGLRLIYYSQIVNDFQKGDIAEGYSVSREKKESFPLTVTSAQKNPTAFYLCASSMRGPGGDTQYFGPGTRLTVL.